Reported below is one TCR beta chain. Its antigen target is currently unknown. The input lacks base qualities; no much larger clone sits a single base away. The entry originates in a study of cytomegalovirus exposure and HLA in healthy donors (dated by TCRdb to about 2017). A note on the overall study: In an earlier analysis of fewer than 750 of the donors, 276 Gb of sequence data and 117 million unique TCR beta sequences from 150 million to 200 million T cells were reported. The number of donors typed differed by locus, with roughly 629-640 for A, B, C, DRB1 and DQB1, over 500 for DQA1, 606 for DPA1, and over 400 for DPB1. Across 398 genotyped donors of the cohort, an average of approximately 220,000 unique TCR beta nucleotide sequences per donor were sequenced, and about a sixth of those sequences were non-productive. In a later genetic analysis, genome-wide SNP genotypes for about 60% of the 666 donors were used, and that subset was treated as a discovery cohort. To predict cytomegalovirus infection status, the study brought together high-throughput TCR immunosequencing, statistical association of individual TCRs with disease status, and machine learning. A later analysis re-analyzed previously published TCR beta repertoires from approximately 700 donors and added high-resolution HLA genotyping to study TCR occurrence patterns. All discovery cohort repertoires had been generated on a single sequencing platform. A separate validation cohort of approximately 130 different subjects was used in addition to the roughly 670-subject first cohort. Among the roughly 370 genotyped donors, approximately 81% belonged to the genetic ancestry cluster associated with self-reported Caucasian donors. Rather than drawing on any new phenotypic data, the later analysis identified candidate immune exposures from TCR beta sequences and the way those sequences occurred across donors. Donor age, sex, ethnicity and CMV serostatus were compiled alongside the repertoire data. Roughly five DR-DQ haplotypes were treated as single units for association and clustering because of strong linkage in the cohort. Using immunosequencing, the study profiled T cell repertoires from approximately 700 subjects and related those repertoires to cytomegalovirus serostatus. In an earlier analysis of more than 550 of the donors, high-throughput TCR beta sequencing was used to judge whether each TCR beta V gene segment behaved as functional or pseudogenic. Class I and class II HLA loci were covered by the typing at four-digit resolution. Around 320 gigabases of sequencing data and approximately 93 million unique TCR sequences were included in an early release covering several hundred HLA-typed donors. The study was designed to test whether signatures of past pathogen exposure could be identified by cataloging public T cell receptors. Points the paper makes about the study in general: A further reported finding was that TCR beta sequences accurately predicted the HLA-A and HLA-B alleles for most subjects in the first cohort. Only TCR beta chains were sequenced in this cohort, and the absence of alpha or paired-chain data limited detectable features. A few of the identified cytomegalovirus-associated TCR beta chains were confirmed in vitro to be specific for cytomegalovirus antigens. Strong co-occurrence of HLA alleles, especially DR and DQ, made assigning TCR associations to individual alleles difficult. Because some donors lacked HLA typing at each locus, the association tests relied only on the typed subset. Most TCR sequences were observed very rarely across donors, whereas some public TCRs were present in many individuals. In a later analysis, HLA-associated TCR beta chains were found to be more clonally expanded and to have lower generation probabilities than equally common non-associated chains. The authors suggested that the approach could potentially be generalized to other disease states and immunological phenotypes. In an earlier analysis of some 500 of the donors, most TCR beta V segments were observed in productive rearrangements about 90% or about 30% of the time, broadly matching IMGT annotations. A cluster of highly shared sequence variants was judged likely to represent a technical artifact of the sequencing pipeline. Because counts were too low, roughly 18 rarely observed V segments, including chromosome 9 orphons, were left out of the earlier analysis of some 600 of the donors. Some IMGT-functional V segments, including TRBV6-2 and TRBV6-3, could not be distinguished by the 87-base-pair reads and were therefore excluded. In a later analysis, several top co-occurrence clusters were reported to appear linked to parvovirus B19, influenza, CMV and Epstein-Barr virus. In a later genetic analysis, a missense DCLRE1C variant was associated with V-gene and J-gene trimming of TCR beta chains, and the association was replicated in an independent cohort. Cytomegalovirus status was reported to be diagnosed by the classifier with high specificity and sensitivity in both the original and validation cohorts. Roughly uniform sequencing depth across donors was assumed in presence/absence analyses, although this assumption may not hold. For the cohort, immune exposure information was limited to CMV serostatus. In a later analysis, most CMV-associated TCR beta chains were found to appear HLA-restricted, with HLA associations seemingly driven largely by CMV exposure. The study gave a list of some 150 TCR beta chains associated with cytomegalovirus. A later analysis associated 15,000 to 20,000 TCR beta sequences with specific HLA alleles at a false discovery rate of 0.05. Correlated functional status among segregating V segments might be attributable to linkage disequilibrium, but an unknown experimental factor could not be ruled out. In a later analysis, TCR association rates were found to vary across HLA loci, with the most associated TCRs seen for DRB1 alleles and the fewest for HLA-C alleles. Compared with the approximately 700-donor mean, donors in an Asian-associated ancestry cluster had fewer N-insertions in productive TCRs, according to a later genetic analysis.

Libraries were built with the immunoSEQ multiplex PCR assay. A mixture of 60 forward primers for TCR Vbeta segments and 13 reverse primers for TCR Jbeta segments was used in the multiplex PCR. Amplification of the CDR3 region of rearranged TCR beta genes was performed with a multiplex PCR assay on genomic DNA. The amplified TCR beta libraries were sequenced on the Illumina HiSeq System as 87-base-pair reads. The original methods were these. A later analysis counted approximately 74 million unique TCR beta chains across the 550 to 700 repertoires, and 9.5 million to 11 million of these chains were shared by at least two donors. Raw reads were error-corrected and collapsed into unique sequences by a nearest-neighbor algorithm in which closely related sequences were merged to remove PCR and sequencing errors. CDR3 sequences were aligned to IMGT reference sequences to assign V, D and J gene segments. For a sequence to be retained, a match of at least six nucleotides to both a V gene segment and a J gene segment was required. A rearrangement counted as productive if the CDR3 had no stop codons and remained in frame with V and J, and every other rearrangement counted as non-productive. Following IMGT convention, CDR3 was defined as the stretch from the second conserved V-encoded cysteine up to the conserved J-encoded phenylalanine. In an earlier analysis of some 550 of the donors, sequences lacking an unambiguous match to a single V gene segment were excluded. In an earlier analysis of 587 of the donors, V segments were called functional above 56.7% productive rearrangements and were called segregating when the between-donor standard deviation exceeded 5%. A statistical classification framework was built to diagnose cytomegalovirus status from the catalog of TCR beta chain sequences. In a later analysis, V and J genes were assigned by comparing TCR nucleotide sequences against IMGT/GENE-DB human TR gene sequences. Using the TCRdist pipeline, a later analysis assigned CDR3 sequences along with most-parsimonious VDJ recombination scenarios. In a later analysis, each TCR beta chain was defined by its CDR3 amino acid sequence together with its V-gene family, and reads lacking a unique V-gene family were excluded. To address suspected cross-contamination and a sequencing artifact, a later analysis removed over 500 highly shared, low-generation-probability nucleotide sequences. In a later analysis, a clonal expansion index was calculated for each public chain from normalized within-repertoire ranks of inferred template counts. Generation probabilities in a later analysis came from a VDJ recombination model fitted to out-of-frame rearrangements, and those results were checked against IGoR. Hypergeometric tests were used in a later analysis to score TCR-TCR, TCR-HLA and TCR-CMV co-occurrence, with a repertoire-size bias correction applied to the TCR pairs. A later analysis estimated false discovery rates by permuting HLA or CMV assignments 20 times. A later analysis grouped co-occurring TCRs with DBSCAN, adding TCRdist sequence similarity when clustering within HLA-allele-positive subsets. Repertoires with fewer than 30,000 or more than 120,000 public chains were left out of co-occurrence clustering, as were about 5 repertoires with anomalous nucleotide sharing. The table comes from immuneACCESS by way of TCRdb, which keeps in-frame sequences with V and J called. Part of the clones is missing from these tables; in studies checked, under half for an unresolved V gene and the rest for unknown reasons. V and J calls and clone size are copied from that table; D and trimming were computed from the DNA. In all, the sample holds about 100,000 clones, and under 80% of those were seen once. The ten largest clones add up to 3.5% to 4% of the sample.

The germline V gene provides CDR1 MNHNS and CDR2 SASEGT. The CDR3 runs 20 amino acids, cysteine and phenylalanine included. Of the read, only the CDR3 DNA is kept; its 60 bases are in frame from base 1. Trimming removed 2 bases from V and 0 bases from J; the gene matches leave 9 bases unexplained. The cohort consisted of approximately 690 healthy bone marrow donors. All cohort members were sampled while nominally healthy, although unrecorded immune exposures were likely present. The donor tested CMV seropositive, placing the donor among the 289 seropositive members of the cohort. A peripheral blood sample was provided by each donor, and peripheral blood mononuclear cells were used for TCR beta sequencing. Genomic DNA extraction from the blood cell samples was performed with the Qiagen DNeasy Blood Extraction Kit.

Sequencing used PBMCs. The clonotype comes from a woman in her forties or fifties in good health and CMV-seropositive. The rearrangement combines TRBV6-1 with TRBJ2-3, and 15 junctional nucleotides match TRBD2. The DNA is TGTGCCAGCAGTGAATTCCACGGGACTAGCGGGGGGAGAAGCACAGATACGCAGTATTTT. It encodes CASSEFHGTSGGRSTDTQYF.